The 18 T cell receptor beta chains reported below all come from one sample, sequenced in a study of T cell responses to AZD1222 COVID-19 vaccine. TCRdb's table, derived via immunoSEQ multiplex PCR, lists solely in-frame clones and lacks some. Counted here are 150,000 to 200,000 clones, approximately 90% occurring once; the ten biggest clones make up about 1.6%. The starting material was peripheral blood, obtained on day 0 of AZD1222 vaccination. The receptor set was obtained from an adult in good health.

As concerns this clone: Other DNA sequences in the same sample also yield this CDR3. This chain joins TRBV6-2 or TRBV6-3 and TRBJ1-2; the D gene is possibly TRBD1 (5 bases). Germline V gene lookup returns CDR1 MNHEY and CDR2 SVGEGT. V lost 0 bases and J lost 2, with 7 bases in between. The CDR3 is 14 amino acids. The CDR3 loop reads CASSYSGRNYGYTF. In DNA, the CDR3 is TGTGCCAGCAGTTACTCGGGACGGAACTATGGCTACACCTTC.

The chain employs TRBV7-8 and TRBJ1-1; 7 bases align to TRBD1. Trimming at V came to 3 bases and at J to 5 bases, leaving 6 bases not matched to a gene. Looked up from germline, CDR1 is SGHVS and CDR2 is FQNEAQ. CDR3 length: 14 amino acids. CDR3 loop: CASSLNRGNTEAFF. The CDR3 DNA is TGTGCCAGCAGCTTGAACAGGGGAAATACTGAAGCTTTCTTT.

CDR3 loop: CSASTGLVPGELFF. CDR3 nucleotide sequence: TGCAGTGCTAGTACGGGACTAGTACCCGGGGAGCTGTTTTTT. The chain has TRBV20-1 and TRBJ2-2, with 8 nucleotides matching TRBD2. CDR1 and CDR2 from the germline V gene are DFQATT and SNEGSKA (reference sequence). CDR3 length: 14 amino acids. V was clipped by 3 bases and J by 6 bases; unmatched bases: 6.

The rearrangement uses TRBV7-8 and TRBJ2-1; D may correspond to TRBD1 or TRBD2 (5 bases each). The CDR3 length is 18 residues. V shed 1 base and J shed 1 base, with 17 bases lying between them. Germline CDR1 reads SGHVS; CDR2 reads FQNEAQ. The CDR3 DNA reads as TGTGCCAGCAGCTTAGGGGGGTTAGGCACACTGTCCTACAATGAGCAGTTCTTC. Protein: CASSLGGLGTLSYNEQFF.

The chain combines TRBV28 with TRBJ2-7; D tentatively reads TRBD1 or TRBD2 (5 bases each). The V end was cut by 2 bases, the J end by 6 bases, with 11 bases between. This CDR3 has 13 residues. Germline CDR1 is MDHEN and CDR2 is SYDVKM. CDR3 amino acids: CASSLEEGREQYF. Here the CDR3 DNA reads TGTGCCAGCAGTTTAGAAGAGGGGCGCGAGCAGTACTTC.

This rearrangement joins TRBV2 to TRBJ1-5, with D perhaps matching TRBD1 (6 bases). The V end lost 1 base, the J end lost 0 bases, and 7 bases lay between the germline ends. The CDR3 is 15 residues long. Germline-derived CDR1 and CDR2 are SNHLY and FYNNEI. CDR3 sequence (DNA): TGTGCCAGCAGTGAAGACAGGGATAGCAATCAGCCCCAGCATTTT. This translates into CASSEDRDSNQPQHF. Variable domain in full (rest from reference TRBV2 and TRBJ1-5): EPEVTQTPSHQVTQMGQEVILRCVPISNHLYFYWYRQILGQKVEFLVSFYNNEISEKSEIFDDQFSVERPDGSNFTLKIRSTKLEDSAMYFCASSEDRDSNQPQHFGDGTRLSIL.

The rearrangement uses TRBV27 and TRBJ1-1; D might be TRBD1 (5 bases). The CDR3 is made up of 13 amino acids. Looked up from germline, CDR1 is MNHEY and CDR2 is SMNVEV (reference sequence). Trimming pared 3 bases from V and 1 base from J, leaving 6 bases between. As DNA, the CDR3 is TGTGCCAGCAGTTTTACAGGGAACACTGAAGCTTTCTTT. Its translation is CASSFTGNTEAFF.

The chain couples TRBV5-4 to TRBJ2-7; 8 bases line up with TRBD1. The germline CDR1 and CDR2 sequences are SGHNT and YYREEE (reference sequence). The CDR3 is 15 residues long. Unmatched junction bases numbered 4, after V lost 0 bases and J lost 2 bases. CDR3 coding DNA: TGTGCCAGCAGCTTGGGACAGGGGCTCCCCTACGAGCAGTACTTC. The encoded protein is CASSLGQGLPYEQYF.

The chain links TRBV7-6 to TRBJ1-3; TRBD1 matches at 8 bases. CDR1 SGHVS and CDR2 FNYEAQ come from the germline V gene. The CDR3 length is 17 residues. V was clipped by 4 bases and J by 0 bases; unmatched bases: 8. The CDR3, as DNA: TGTGCCAGCAGCTCAAGGGGACAGGCGCTCTCTGGAAACACCATATATTTT. The encoded protein is CASSSRGQALSGNTIYF.

The chain couples TRBV4-2 to TRBJ1-5; the D is unclear. CDR3 length: 14 amino acids. Germline CDR1 LGHNA, CDR2 YNFKEQ. The V end was cut by 4 bases, the J end by 7 bases, with 14 bases between. The DNA of the CDR3 is TGTGCCAGCAGCCTATCCTTCGCGGGCCAGCCCCAGCATTTT. Residues: CASSLSFAGQPQHF.

This chain uses TRBV5-1 with TRBJ1-1; D is ambiguous. Deletions cut 0 bases from V and 3 bases from J, with 9 bases between. CDR1 is SGHRS and CDR2 is YFSETQ in the germline V gene. CDR3 length: 14 amino acids. CDR3 bases: TGCGCCAGCAGCTTGGCCGGGCAGGACACTGAAGCTTTCTTT. Protein sequence: CASSLAGQDTEAFF.

The chain's CDR3 is CASSLVTRVGQPQHF. In nucleotides, the CDR3 is TGTGCCAGCAGTTTAGTTACAAGGGTCGGTCAGCCCCAGCATTTT. The genes are TRBV28 and TRBJ1-5; D is undetermined. The CDR3 covers 15 residues. The germline V gene has CDR1 MDHEN and CDR2 SYDVKM. V lost 2 bases and J 6 bases, leaving 14 bases between the germline ends.

The V call is TRBV7-2, the J call TRBJ2-6; 8 bases are shared with TRBD1. With 0 bases clipped from V and 2 bases from J, the junction kept 6 bases outside the gene matches. Germline V gives CDR1 SGHTA, CDR2 FQGNSA. The CDR3 spans 18 residues. The CDR3 spells CASSLATLQGAGANVLTF. The CDR3 DNA follows: TGTGCCAGCAGCTTAGCCACCTTACAGGGGGCTGGGGCCAACGTCCTGACTTTC.

The chain links TRBV5-1 to TRBJ1-4; 8 bases match TRBD1. The CDR3 length is 15 residues. V lost 4 bases to trimming and J lost 8 bases; unmatched junction nucleotides: 10. Per the germline V gene, CDR1 is SGHRS and CDR2 is YFSETQ. For the CDR3, the DNA is TGCGCCAGCAGCACGCACGGGACAGGAGACGAAAAACTGTTTTTT. Translating it yields CASSTHGTGDEKLFF.

J is TRBJ1-3 and V is TRBV28; possibly TRBD1 for D (5 bases). The CDR3 covers 15 residues. Germline CDR1 and CDR2: MDHEN and SYDVKM. V was clipped by 4 bases and J by 3 bases, with 13 bases between them. This CDR3 is CASSSPAGRGNTIYF. The CDR3 region has the DNA TGTGCCAGCAGTTCCCCTGCGGGACGTGGAAACACCATATATTTT.

The genes are TRBV4-2 and TRBJ2-3; 10 bases are shared with TRBD2. The CDR3 sequence is 19 residues long. Per germline, CDR1 LGHNA and CDR2 YNFKEQ. V lost 4 bases and J lost 3; bases outside the gene matches: 16. In nucleotides, the CDR3 is TGTGCCAGCAGCCTAACCTTCACCGGCCCTAGCGGGGGTACAGATACGCAGTATTTT. It encodes CASSLTFTGPSGGTDTQYF.

The chain links TRBV30 to TRBJ2-3; D is possibly TRBD1 (5 bases). Deletions cut 4 bases from V and 4 bases from J, with 15 bases between. The germline V gene has CDR1 GTSNPN and CDR2 SVGIG (reference sequence). This CDR3 spans 14 amino acids. This chain's CDR3 is CAWMASGKSDTQYF. The CDR3 DNA is TGTGCCTGGATGGCGTCAGGGAAGTCAGATACGCAGTATTTT.

The V gene is TRBV7-9, the J gene TRBJ1-5; 7 positions match TRBD1. J gave up 9 bases and V 5 bases, and 7 bases lay outside the gene matches. CDR3 length: 13 amino acids. CDR1 and CDR2 (germline): SEHNR, FQNEAQ (reference sequence). The CDR3 here is CASSPTGVGPQHF. DNA for the CDR3: TGTGCCAGCAGCCCAACAGGGGTAGGGCCCCAGCATTTT.